These 18 T cell receptor beta chains were all obtained from the same sample, sequenced in a study of TET2 disruption in CD19-targeted CAR T cells (dated by TCRdb to the late 2010s). What this sample's treatment or condition label stands for: autologous CTL019 cells: CD19 CAR with 4-1BB and CD3 zeta domains. No antigen has been identified for these receptors. The library was obtained by the immunoSEQ multiplex PCR assay. As stored in TCRdb, this immuneACCESS dataset retains in-frame rearrangements with V and J assigned. A fraction of the clones does not appear; measured against another copy, unresolved V genes explain less than half of the discrepancy, and the remainder lacks a known reason. The sample's clone listing holds around 27,000 clones. Approximately 1.8% of the sample is held by the ten biggest clonotypes. This specimen consisted of CD8- CAR+ T cells sorted from cultured blood T cells, obtained for CD19 CAR T cell therapy. Taken with the paper, the label for cell subset or site translates to: CD8-negative CAR-positive T cells from the infusion product. The receptors were sampled from a man aged 65 to 79 with chronic lymphocytic leukemia.

As regards this clone: The CDR3 end is not reached by the read, which stops 3 residues before it; the germline J gene fills it in. The genes are TRBV30 and TRBJ2-7, with D perhaps matching TRBD1 or TRBD2 (5 bases each). Germline V gene lookup returns CDR1 GTSNPN and CDR2 SVGIG (reference sequence). The CDR3 runs 15 residues. V lost 2 bases to trimming and J lost 4 bases, with 18 bases between them. CDR3 in amino acids: CAWSPPPRGEYEQYF. CDR3 DNA, as far as it was read: TGTGCCTGGAGTCCTCCACCGAGGGGAGAATACGAG.

Regarding this clone: Read data end 3 residues before the CDR3 end; the end is taken from the germline J gene. The rearrangement links TRBV4-1 to TRBJ2-4; TRBD2 agrees at 9 bases. The CDR3 is 17 residues long. The J segment lost 0 bases and the V segment lost 3 bases, leaving 6 bases of the junction unmatched. Germline V gene lookup returns CDR1 MGHRA and CDR2 YSYEKL. Partial CDR3 DNA: TGCGCCAGCAGCCAGATAGCGGGGGCCCCAGCCAAAAACATT. Translation: CASSQIAGAPAKNI. The CDR3 in full is CASSQIAGAPAKNIQYF.

As regards this clone: Sequencing ends 3 residues short of the CDR3 end; the germline J gene provides the rest. The chain combines TRBV5-4 with TRBJ1-1; no clear D. The germline CDR1 and CDR2 sequences are SGHNT and YYREEE (reference sequence). Trimming stripped 1 base from V and 2 bases from J, with 9 bases between. CDR3 length: 14 residues. Here the CDR3 reads CASSLSGINTEAFF. The covered CDR3 bases are TGTGCCAGCAGCTTGTCGGGGATCAACACTGAA.

As regards this clone: The observed sequence ends 3 residues before the CDR3 terminus, with the missing tail filled in from the germline J gene. The V gene is TRBV27, the J gene TRBJ1-6; 7 bases fit TRBD1. The V gene end was trimmed by 6 bases and the J gene end by 6 bases; junction bases not matched to a gene: 5. Germline CDR1 and CDR2: MNHEY and SMNVEV (reference sequence). This CDR3 has 14 residues. Partial CDR3 DNA: TGTGCCAGCAGCCCGGACAGGAGTAATTCACCC. It translates to CASSPDRSNSP. The CDR3, in full, reads CASSPDRSNSPLHF.

Regarding this clone: The read halts 3 residues ahead of the CDR3 end, with the missing end drawn from the germline J gene. The rearrangement uses TRBV20-1 and TRBJ1-6, with 7 bases lining up with TRBD1. CDR1 is DFQATT and CDR2 is SNEGSKA in the germline V gene (reference sequence). This CDR3 has 15 amino acids. With 1 base clipped from V and 4 bases from J, the junction kept 4 bases outside the gene matches. The CDR3 here is CSARVQGEYNSPLHF. CDR3 DNA, as far as it was read: TGCAGTGCTAGAGTTCAGGGGGAGTATAATTCACCC.

Of note for this clone: The read terminates 3 residues before the CDR3 end, so the remaining end is supplied by the germline J gene. Other DNA sequences in this sample translate to the same CDR3. V and J are TRBV28 and TRBJ1-2; 7 bases are a match to TRBD1. V was clipped by 4 bases and J by 4 bases; unmatched bases: 9. The CDR3 consists of 15 residues. In germline, CDR1 is MDHEN, CDR2 SYDVKM. CDR3 amino acids: CASSSPRGEGYGYTF. Partial CDR3 DNA: TGTGCCAGCAGTTCCCCCAGGGGGGAAGGCTATGGC.

Concerning this clone: The read finishes 3 residues shy of the CDR3 end, and the germline J gene is used to complete it. V gene TRBV2 combines with J gene TRBJ1-6; 8 positions agree with TRBD1. Germline loops: CDR1 SNHLY, CDR2 FYNNEI. The junction had 8 bases not matched to a gene; V was cut back by 6 bases and J by 10 bases. The CDR3 is 14 amino acids. The CDR3 is CASRGLGQASPLHF. Partial CDR3 DNA: TGTGCCAGCAGGGGACTGGGACAGGCCTCACCC.

Note on this clone: The sequenced fragment ends 3 residues before the CDR3 boundary, so the rest is inferred from the germline J gene. V gene TRBV7-3 combines with J gene TRBJ1-1; D might be TRBD1 (6 bases). Germline V CDR1 and CDR2: SGHTA, FQGTGA. The CDR3 totals 14 residues. The V end lost 4 bases, the J end lost 5 bases, and 14 bases lay between the germline ends. The CDR3: CASSSGTYTTEAFF. The DNA read from the CDR3 is TGTGCCAGCAGCTCCGGGACATATACTACTGAA. The full variable domain, completed using reference TRBV7-3 and TRBJ1-1, is GAGVSQTPSNKVTEKGKYVELRCDPISGHTALYWYRQSLGQGPEFLIYFQGTGAADDSGLPNDRFFAVRPEGSVSTLKIQRTERGDSAVYLCASSSGTYTTEAFFGQGTRLTVV.

About this clone itself: The sequenced fragment ends 3 residues before the CDR3 boundary, so the rest is inferred from the germline J gene. The chain combines TRBV5-3 with TRBJ1-5, with D maybe TRBD1 (6 bases). TRBV5-3 is an ORF, with its function uncertain. The CDR3 runs 18 residues. The V end lost 4 bases, the J end lost 5 bases, and 25 bases lay between the germline ends. The CDR3 region is CARSVKIKTGRGDQPQHF. CDR3 DNA (partial): TGTGCCAGAAGCGTAAAAATTAAGACAGGTCGGGGGGATCAGCCC.

With regard to this clone: The DNA ends 3 residues before the CDR3 does, and the rest of the CDR3 is filled in from the germline J gene. V and J are TRBV19 and TRBJ2-1; D uncertain. The CDR3 consists of 13 residues. V was clipped by 2 bases and J by 6 bases, with 8 bases between them. The germline gives CDR1 LNHDA, CDR2 SQIVND (reference sequence). The sequenced part of the CDR3 DNA is TGTGCCAGTAGTATAAAGCCGCTCAATGAG. Translation: CASSIKPLNE. The whole CDR3 sequence reads CASSIKPLNEQFF.

Notes on this clone: With the read ending 3 residues before the CDR3 end, the germline J gene is used to fill in that end. The chain couples TRBV5-4 to TRBJ1-1; D call uncertain. This CDR3 spans 13 amino acids. Trimming stripped 2 bases from V and 0 bases from J, with 5 bases between. Germline CDR1 reads SGHNT; CDR2 reads YYREEE (reference sequence). This CDR3 reads CASSLQLNTEAFF. The covered CDR3 bases are TGTGCCAGCAGCTTACAGCTGAACACTGAA.

On this clone itself: From the germline J gene comes the end of the CDR3, since the read stops 3 residues before it. V gene TRBV20-1 combines with J gene TRBJ2-7; 10 nucleotides line up with TRBD2. CDR3 length: 20 amino acids. Germline CDR1 reads DFQATT; CDR2 reads SNEGSKA (reference sequence). Trimming took 0 bases from V and 0 from J; bases not matched to a gene: 17. The CDR3 spells CSARDLKGGTSGESSYEQYF. The part of the CDR3 DNA that was read is TGCAGTGCTAGAGACCTAAAAGGGGGTACTAGCGGGGAAAGCTCCTACGAG.

Turning to this clone: The DNA ends 3 residues before the CDR3 does, and the rest of the CDR3 is filled in from the germline J gene. V gene TRBV7-9 combines with J gene TRBJ2-3; TRBD2 matches 12 bases. This CDR3 is 14 amino acids long. The V gene's germline CDR1 is SEHNR and CDR2 FQNEAQ (reference sequence). Trimming at V came to 6 bases and at J to 6 bases, leaving 4 bases not matched to a gene. Partial CDR3 DNA: TGTGCCAGCAGGGGCGGGACTAGCGGGGATACG. It yields the protein CASRGGTSGDT. The complete CDR3 sequence is CASRGGTSGDTQYF.

The CDR3 sequence: CASSLGSTDTQYF. The CDR3 bases that were read are TGTGCCAGCTCACTTGGCAGCACAGATACG. V usage is TRBV18 and J usage is TRBJ2-3; D uncertain. With the read ending 3 residues before the CDR3 end, the germline J gene is used to fill in that end. V was clipped by 4 bases and J by 0 bases, with 5 bases between them. The CDR3 contains 13 residues. In germline, CDR1 is KGHSH, CDR2 LQKENI. Filled out from reference TRBV18 and TRBJ2-3, the complete variable domain reads NAGVMQNPRHLVRRRGQEARLRCSPMKGHSHVYWYRQLPEEGLKFMVYLQKENIIDESGMPKERFSAEFPKEGPSILRIQQVVRGDSAAYFCASSLGSTDTQYFGPGTRLTVL.

As concerns this clone: A read error may produce the germline difference seen at one junction end. The read gets to within 3 residues of the CDR3 end, and the germline J gene fills in the rest. This same CDR3 is encoded by further DNA sequences in the sample. The chain carries TRBV2 and TRBJ1-2; D is ambiguous. CDR3 length equals 16 residues. Germline CDR1 reads SNHLY; CDR2 reads FYNNEI. Incomplete CDR3 DNA: TGTGCCAGCAGTGCCAGCGGTTCGCCTTGGCCCTATGGT. Its translation: CASSASGSPWPYG. The entire CDR3 reads CASSASGSPWPYGYTF.

As concerns this clone: The read halts 3 residues ahead of the CDR3 end, with the missing end drawn from the germline J gene. The chain is built from TRBV5-1 and TRBJ2-4; 7 nucleotides agree with TRBD1. CDR1 SGHRS and CDR2 YFSETQ come from the germline V gene. The CDR3 totals 14 residues. CDR3 region: CASSPGQTQETQYF. Partial CDR3 DNA: TGCGCCAGCAGCCCGGGACAGACCCAAGAGACT.

In regard to this clone: Sequencing ends 3 residues short of the CDR3 end; the germline J gene provides the rest. The chain carries TRBV7-6 and TRBJ2-2; 9 nucleotides agree with TRBD2. Losses at the gene ends were 10 bases for V and 3 bases for J; bases not matched to a gene: 9. This CDR3 region has 15 residues. CDR1 is SGHVS and CDR2 is FNYEAQ in the germline V gene. The DNA read from the CDR3 is TGTGCCACCCGGAGGGCTAGCGGGGACACCGGGGAG. Translation: CATRRASGDTGE. The entire CDR3 protein is CATRRASGDTGELFF.

As regards this clone: Read coverage stops 3 residues before the CDR3 terminus; the germline J gene supplies the remainder. This chain links TRBV5-1 with TRBJ2-1; tentative D call: TRBD1 (5 bases). CDR3 length: 15 residues. Germline CDR1 is SGHRS and CDR2 is YFSETQ. Trimming shortened V by 1 base and J by 6 bases, and 14 bases separated the two germline ends. The chain's CDR3 is CASSLTGPQGNEQFF. The sequenced CDR3 bases are TGCGCCAGCAGCTTGACCGGACCCCAGGGCAATGAG. Combining the CDR3 with reference TRBV5-1 and TRBJ2-1 gives the whole variable domain KAGVTQTPRYLIKTRGQQVTLSCSPISGHRSVSWYQQTPGQGLQFLFEYFSETQRNKGNFPGRFSGRQFSNSRSEMNVSTLELGDSALYLCASSLTGPQGNEQFFGPGTRLTVL.